These T cell receptor beta chains were read from a single sample in a study of PD-L1 blockade in urothelial cancer. Here immunoSEQ multiplex PCR was the method, and the copy in TCRdb shows in-frame clones only, minus some. The profile shows more than 35,000 clones, more than 75% of them singletons. Sequenced here: PBMCs, sampled around atezolizumab (anti-PD-L1) treatment. The receptors come from a man between 70 and 80 years old with urothelial cancer. CDR3s include the opening cysteine and the closing phenylalanine or tryptophan. D genes are given only for firm matches. Size is omitted from some rows. Given values are once, few, many or a class for expanded clones.

clone_size,v_call,d_call,j_call,cdr3_aa,cdr3_nt
.,TRBV7-3,.,TRBJ2-2,CASSSAGRGAGELFF,TGTGCCAGCAGCTCTGCGGGGAGAGGGGCCGGGGAGCTGTTTTTT
.,TRBV7-9,.,TRBJ2-3,CASSLGGLADTQYF,TGTGCCAGCAGCTTAGGAGGTCTGGCAGATACGCAGTATTTT
.,TRBV11-2,.,TRBJ1-4,CASHRAGLNEKLFF,TGTGCCAGCCACAGGGCGGGTCTTAATGAAAAACTGTTTTTT
medium-sized,TRBV5-5,.,TRBJ1-1,CASSLSGGGTEAFF,TGTGCCAGCAGCCTCTCCGGGGGTGGCACTGAAGCTTTCTTT
.,TRBV6-1,.,TRBJ1-2,CASSEASRQLDYGYTF,TGTGCCAGCAGTGAAGCGTCTCGACAGTTGGACTATGGCTACACCTTC
.,TRBV6-1,.,TRBJ2-5,CASSQGPRETQYF,TGTGCCAGCAGTCAGGGCCCCCGAGAGACCCAGTACTTC
.,TRBV19,.,TRBJ2-3,CASSKGINTDTQYF,TGTGCCAGTAGTAAGGGGATTAACACAGATACGCAGTATTTT
.,TRBV9,TRBD1,TRBJ2-2,CASTRDSNTGELFF,TGTGCCAGCACCCGGGACAGTAACACCGGGGAGCTGTTTTTT
.,TRBV4-3,.,TRBJ2-4,CASSQDPGSFNIQYF,TGCGCCAGCAGCCAAGATCCCGGGAGCTTCAACATTCAGTACTTC
.,TRBV18,.,TRBJ1-1,CASSLAGGDTEAFF,TGTGCCAGCTCCCTCGCGGGTGGAGACACTGAAGCTTTCTTT
few,TRBV5-1,.,TRBJ2-1,CASSHDGEAALNEQFF,TGCGCCAGCAGCCACGACGGGGAGGCTGCCCTCAATGAGCAGTTCTTC
.,TRBV7-8,.,TRBJ1-1,CASSLPMNTEAFF,TGTGCCAGCAGCTTACCTATGAACACTGAAGCTTTCTTT
.,TRBV9,TRBD1,TRBJ1-2,CASSGGTGQGNFFSGYTF,TGTGCCAGCAGCGGAGGGACGGGACAGGGGAATTTTTTCAGTGGCTACACCTTC
few,TRBV7-2,TRBD2,TRBJ2-3,CASSMTSGAQVTQYF,TGTGCCAGCAGCATGACTAGCGGGGCACAAGTTACGCAGTATTTT
once,TRBV2,TRBD2,TRBJ2-3,CASQAGGPTDTQYF,TGTGCCAGCCAAGCGGGGGGTCCCACAGATACGCAGTATTTT
.,TRBV14,.,TRBJ2-5,CASSRGAGVETQYF,TGTGCCAGCAGCCGTGGGGCAGGGGTTGAGACCCAGTACTTC
.,TRBV7-2,.,TRBJ1-6,CASRPITGGYNSPLHF,TGTGCCAGCCGCCCTATAACGGGGGGTTATAATTCACCCCTCCACTTT
.,TRBV5-6,TRBD1,TRBJ1-2,CASSYRDRPYGYTF,TGTGCCAGCAGCTATAGGGACAGACCCTATGGCTACACCTTC
.,TRBV29-1,TRBD1,TRBJ1-2,CSVADRGYGYTF,TGCAGCGTCGCGGACAGGGGATATGGCTACACCTTC
once,TRBV5-8,.,TRBJ2-1,CASSVIASNYNEQFF,TGTGCCAGCAGCGTTATAGCTAGCAACTACAATGAGCAGTTCTTC
.,TRBV4-1,TRBD1,TRBJ1-1,CASSQLQGRNTEAFF,TGCGCCAGCAGCCAGCTACAGGGGAGGAACACTGAAGCTTTCTTT
.,TRBV2,TRBD1,TRBJ2-3,CASSEQGADTQYF,TGTGCCAGCAGTGAACAGGGGGCAGATACGCAGTATTTT
.,TRBV10-2,.,TRBJ1-5,CASRYSQDQPQHF,TGCGCCAGCAGATACAGCCAAGATCAGCCCCAGCATTTT
medium-sized,TRBV4-3,.,TRBJ2-1,CASSPRLGGAGNEQFF,TGCGCCAGCAGCCCGCGGTTGGGGGGGGCCGGAAATGAGCAGTTCTTC
once,TRBV6-1,TRBD1,TRBJ1-2,CASSEWDSSSYGYTF,TGTGCCAGCAGTGAATGGGACAGCTCCAGTTATGGCTACACCTTC
.,TRBV21-1,.,TRBJ1-3,CASPVRLGNTIYF,TGTGCCAGCCCGGTGCGTTTAGGAAACACCATATATTTT
few,TRBV7-3,TRBD2,TRBJ2-5,CASSLAGGGETQYF,TGTGCCAGCAGCTTAGCGGGAGGGGGGGAGACCCAGTACTTC
.,TRBV28,.,TRBJ1-3,CASSTDRQISGNTIYF,TGTGCCAGCAGTACGGACAGACAGATCTCTGGAAACACCATATATTTT
.,TRBV5-1,.,TRBJ1-4,CASSLLYGSEKLFF,TGCGCCAGCAGCTTGCTCTACGGTAGTGAAAAACTGTTTTTT
.,TRBV5-5,.,TRBJ2-2,CASSLVQTNTGELFF,TGTGCCAGCAGCTTGGTACAGACCAACACCGGGGAGCTGTTTTTT
.,TRBV19,.,TRBJ1-5,CASSPPPGRAQHF,TGTGCCAGTAGTCCTCCCCCCGGGCGGGCCCAGCATTTT
.,TRBV29-1,TRBD1,TRBJ1-5,CSVGQGMTQHF,TGCAGCGTTGGACAGGGGATGACACAGCATTTT
.,TRBV18,.,TRBJ1-1,CASSLQREGTEAFF,TGTGCCAGCTCACTTCAACGGGAGGGCACTGAAGCTTTCTTT
.,TRBV28,.,TRBJ2-7,CASSLDRLTKQYF,TGTGCCAGCAGTTTGGACAGACTTACGAAGCAGTACTTC
.,TRBV2,.,TRBJ2-3,CASSRIERDTQYF,TGTGCCAGCTCTAGGATAGAGAGAGATACGCAGTATTTT
.,TRBV7-8,TRBD1,TRBJ1-1,CASSPPWQGGTEAFF,TGTGCCAGCAGCCCCCCTTGGCAGGGGGGCACTGAAGCTTTCTTT
.,TRBV10-3,.,TRBJ2-1,CAISESRGFVNNEQFF,TGTGCCATCAGTGAGTCGAGGGGGTTTGTCAACAATGAGCAGTTCTTC
.,TRBV25-1,.,TRBJ2-1,CASSEGGGGRGNEQFF,TGTGCCAGCAGTGAGGGGGGTGGGGGTAGGGGCAATGAGCAGTTCTTC
.,TRBV5-4,TRBD2,TRBJ2-4,CASSTGTSGGGNIQYF,TGTGCCAGCAGCACGGGGACTAGCGGGGGGGGGAACATTCAGTACTTC
.,TRBV19,TRBD1,TRBJ2-4,CASSIHPRTGGASAKNIQYF,TGTGCCAGTAGTATCCACCCACGGACAGGGGGCGCCTCGGCCAAAAACATTCAGTACTTC
.,TRBV11-3,.,TRBJ1-1,CASSSAGGQAEAFF,TGTGCCAGCAGCTCGGCGGGGGGGCAAGCTGAAGCTTTCTTT
.,TRBV28,.,TRBJ2-7,CASSLSYPGAGEQYF,TGTGCCAGCAGTTTATCGTACCCAGGGGCTGGCGAGCAGTACTTC
.,TRBV28,TRBD1,TRBJ2-1,CASSPLKTGGMNNEQFF,TGTGCCAGCAGCCCTCTTAAAACAGGGGGAATGAACAATGAGCAGTTCTTC
.,TRBV7-8,.,TRBJ1-6,CASSKGENSPLHF,TGTGCCAGCAGTAAGGGGGAGAATTCACCCCTCCACTTT
.,TRBV7-3,.,TRBJ1-3,CASSLGQGSGNTIYF,TGTGCCAGCAGCTTAGGCCAGGGCTCTGGAAACACCATATATTTT
.,TRBV18,.,TRBJ2-7,CASSPLEGSYEQYF,TGTGCCAGCTCACCTCTTGAGGGTTCCTACGAGCAGTACTTC